This T cell receptor (beta chain) is drawn from a study of blood T cells in healthy people across ages. The authors drew around 9.4 milliliters of peripheral blood from each donor. PBMCs were isolated at a quantity of at least 6.5 million per sample. Then a second PCR, running roughly 7 to 11 cycles, was carried out with a sample-barcoded 5' primer and a J-beta primer mix. Every cDNA molecule carried a tag from a template-switch adaptor bearing 12 random nucleotides. TCRdb fed the 5' RACE reads into MiXCR, producing one record per CDR3 protein. The sample records over 450,000 distinct CDR3 sequences, about 25% being singletons. This clonotype was seen at least ten times. Deletions cut 4 bases from V and 11 bases from J, with 14 bases between. The CDR3 extends over 11 amino acids. Germline loops: CDR1 SQVTM, CDR2 ANQGSEA. These data are also associated with another study on T cells of mothers and their children.

The chain is built from TRBV29-1 and TRBJ1-2, with D possibly being TRBD1 (5 bases). Sequenced material: blood. This TCR came from a boy between 5 and 17 years old in good health. The CDR3 spells CSVGEGLRYTF. Written as DNA, the CDR3 is TGCAGCGTTGGGGAGGGGCTTCGATACACCTTC.